This T cell receptor (beta chain) was identified in a study of blood T cell repertoires in COVID-19. Germline V gives CDR1 MNHEY, CDR2 SMNVEV (reference sequence). CDR3 size: 15 residues. The V gene lost 2 bases and the J gene lost 8 bases, with 16 bases spanning the gap. Clones were sequenced by immunoSEQ multiplex PCR, and TCRdb holds only the in-frame ones, with some missing. This table holds approximately 180,000 clones, roughly 88% found once. This clonotype was sampled from a human donor with active or convalescent COVID-19. The donor label of this sample is uncertain. Sequenced input: peripheral blood. The rearrangement links TRBV27 to TRBJ1-3; D may be TRBD1 (6 bases). The CDR3 protein is CASSLRRGAGYTIYF. The CDR3 nucleotides are TGTGCCAGCAGTTTAAGACGGGGGGCTGGGTACACCATATATTTT.